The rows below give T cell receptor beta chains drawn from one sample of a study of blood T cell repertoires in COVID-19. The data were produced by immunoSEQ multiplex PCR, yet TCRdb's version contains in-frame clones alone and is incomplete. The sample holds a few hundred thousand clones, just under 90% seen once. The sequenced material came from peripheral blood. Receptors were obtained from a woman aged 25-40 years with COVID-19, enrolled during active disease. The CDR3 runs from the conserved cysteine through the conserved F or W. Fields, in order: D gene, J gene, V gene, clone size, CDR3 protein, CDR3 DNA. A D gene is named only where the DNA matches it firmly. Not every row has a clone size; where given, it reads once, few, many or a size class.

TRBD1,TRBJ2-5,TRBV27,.,CASRPWDREETQYF,TGTGCCAGCAGACCATGGGACAGGGAAGAGACCCAGTACTTC
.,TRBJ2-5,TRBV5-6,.,CASSPRQGNPETQYF,TGTGCCAGCAGCCCCCGGCAGGGTAACCCAGAGACCCAGTACTTC
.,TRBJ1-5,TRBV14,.,CASSSNRDLRAQHF,TGTGCCAGCAGTTCGAACAGGGACCTTAGAGCCCAGCATTTT
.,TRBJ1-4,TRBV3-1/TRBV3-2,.,CASSQGWAGQEKLFF,TGTGCCAGCAGCCAAGGGTGGGCAGGGCAGGAAAAACTGTTTTTT
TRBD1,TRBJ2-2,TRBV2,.,CASNNPGGEVGRFF,TGTGCCAGCAACAACCCAGGGGGCGAGGTCGGACGGTTTTTT
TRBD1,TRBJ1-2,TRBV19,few,CASSPGGYGYTF,TGTGCCAGTAGCCCAGGGGGCTATGGCTACACCTTC
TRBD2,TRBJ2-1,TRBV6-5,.,CASSLAGGPNNEQFF,TGTGCCAGCTCACTAGCGGGGGGTCCCAACAATGAGCAGTTCTTC
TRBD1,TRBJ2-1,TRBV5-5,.,CASSRPGGRGNEQFF,TGTGCCAGCAGCCGCCCAGGGGGCAGAGGAAATGAGCAGTTCTTC
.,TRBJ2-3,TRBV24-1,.,CATSQRNTQYF,TGTGCCACCTCACAACGAAATACGCAGTATTTT
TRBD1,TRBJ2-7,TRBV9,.,CASSAQGVEQYF,TGTGCCAGCAGCGCTCAGGGGGTGGAGCAGTACTTC
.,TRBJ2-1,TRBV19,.,CASSIEFLQGIQNNEQFF,TGTGCCAGTAGTATAGAGTTTCTCCAGGGGATTCAAAACAATGAGCAGTTCTTC
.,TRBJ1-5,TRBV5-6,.,CASSLPILGNQPQHF,TGTGCCAGCAGCTTGCCCATACTAGGAAATCAGCCCCAGCATTTT
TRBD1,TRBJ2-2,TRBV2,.,CASTYRGDTGELFF,TGTGCCAGCACTTACAGGGGCGACACCGGGGAGCTGTTTTTT
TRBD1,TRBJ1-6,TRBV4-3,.,CASSHLTGDPYNSPLHF,TGCGCCAGCAGCCATCTGACAGGGGACCCCTATAATTCACCCCTCCACTTT
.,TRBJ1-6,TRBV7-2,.,CASSLEAGSVRLLHF,TGTGCCAGCAGCTTAGAGGCAGGGTCGGTACGGCTCCTCCACTTT